Listed below are T cell receptor beta chains from one sample, sequenced in a study of T cell changes during pregnancy in multiple sclerosis. The protocol was immunoSEQ multiplex PCR, while the TCRdb copy is restricted to in-frame clones and leaves out a portion. The sample lists about 67,000 clones, roughly nine tenths seen once, with around 1.6% in the top ten. The material was peripheral blood, obtained in the third trimester of pregnancy. The receptors originated from a female donor with multiple sclerosis, enrolled in a pregnancy study. The CDR3 runs from the conserved cysteine through the conserved F or W. Each record gives: clone size, J gene, V gene, D gene, CDR3 protein, CDR3 DNA. D genes are given only for firm matches. Where a row states a size, it is once, few, many or the class of an expanded clone; other rows omit it.

-	TRBJ2-5	TRBV5-1	TRBD2	CASRLTSGSETQYF	TGCGCCAGCAGGCTCACTAGCGGGAGTGAGACCCAGTACTTC
-	TRBJ2-7	TRBV29-1	-	CSVEDDRNYEQYF	TGCAGCGTTGAAGATGACAGAAATTACGAGCAGTACTTC
-	TRBJ1-4	TRBV11-2	TRBD1	CASSAGQGGMSNEKLFF	TGTGCCAGCAGCGCCGGACAGGGGGGGATGTCTAATGAAAAACTGTTTTTT
-	TRBJ2-2	TRBV4-3	-	CASSQAQDTGELFF	TGCGCCAGCAGCCAAGCCCAGGACACCGGGGAGCTGTTTTTT
many	TRBJ2-1	TRBV5-1	TRBD1	CASSPGQGNEQFF	TGCGCCAGCAGCCCCGGACAGGGTAATGAGCAGTTCTTC
-	TRBJ2-7	TRBV7-2	-	CASSWAVRHEQYF	TGTGCCAGCAGCTGGGCAGTTCGACACGAGCAGTACTTC
-	TRBJ2-7	TRBV7-8	-	CASSLGRRSYEQYF	TGTGCCAGCAGCTTGGGTCGGAGGTCCTACGAGCAGTACTTC
-	TRBJ2-5	TRBV4-1	-	CASSQGNGGEETQYF	TGCGCCAGCAGCCAAGGGAACGGGGGAGAGGAGACCCAGTACTTC
-	TRBJ1-1	TRBV5-6	-	CASSIRQQPVWTEAFF	TGTGCCAGCAGCATCCGACAGCAACCCGTATGGACTGAAGCTTTCTTT
-	TRBJ1-1	TRBV7-9	TRBD1	CASSPTGTGHTEAFF	TGTGCCAGCAGTCCCACCGGGACAGGGCACACTGAAGCTTTCTTT
once	TRBJ2-3	TRBV27	-	CASSTGSSTDTQYF	TGTGCCAGCAGTACAGGGTCTAGCACAGATACGCAGTATTTT
-	TRBJ2-5	TRBV5-6	-	CASSLGGGLETQYF	TGTGCCAGCAGCTTGGGCGGGGGCCTAGAGACCCAGTACTTC
-	TRBJ2-5	TRBV6-5	TRBD2	CASRSRGGEETQYF	TGTGCCAGCAGGTCCCGGGGGGGGGAAGAGACCCAGTACTTC
-	TRBJ1-4	TRBV15	TRBD1	CATSRAKFTGALGNEKLFF	TGTGCCACCAGCAGGGCTAAATTTACAGGGGCCTTAGGTAATGAAAAACTGTTTTTT
-	TRBJ2-7	TRBV19	-	CASSISQGSYEQYF	TGTGCCAGTAGTATCAGTCAGGGGTCCTACGAGCAGTACTTC
-	TRBJ2-3	TRBV5-1	-	CASSLAPQASTDTQYF	TGCGCCAGCAGCTTGGCCCCGCAAGCTAGCACAGATACGCAGTATTTT
-	TRBJ2-7	TRBV29-1	-	CSVETTGGSYEQYF	TGCAGCGTTGAAACGACAGGTGGCTCCTACGAGCAGTACTTC
-	TRBJ2-3	TRBV6-1	-	CASSRGDTQYF	TGTGCCAGCAGCAGGGGAGATACGCAGTATTTT
-	TRBJ2-2	TRBV12-5	TRBD2	CASGLLLAGRNTGELFF	TGTGCTAGTGGTTTGCTCCTAGCGGGGAGGAACACCGGGGAGCTGTTTTTT
-	TRBJ1-5	TRBV4-1	-	CASSQDGQNNQPQHF	TGCGCCAGCAGCCAAGATGGACAGAATAATCAGCCCCAGCATTTT
-	TRBJ1-6	TRBV5-4	-	CASSFYVRLTTSDWNSPLHF	TGTGCCAGCAGCTTTTACGTGCGCTTAACTACCAGCGATTGGAATTCACCCCTCCACTTT
-	TRBJ2-5	TRBV5-4	-	CASRLWSGGEQETQYF	TGTGCCAGCAGGCTCTGGTCTGGCGGGGAGCAAGAGACCCAGTACTTC
-	TRBJ2-4	TRBV6-5	-	CASSSGVAKNIQYF	TGTGCCAGCAGTTCCGGGGTAGCCAAAAACATTCAGTACTTC
-	TRBJ2-1	TRBV30	TRBD2	CAWSPTSGSEQFF	TGTGCCTGGAGTCCCACTAGCGGGAGTGAGCAGTTCTTC
-	TRBJ2-3	TRBV29-1	-	CSVAVRPTDTQYF	TGCAGCGTTGCGGTGCGGCCCACAGATACGCAGTATTTT
once	TRBJ2-2	TRBV7-9	TRBD1	CASSGGTGGKGGELFF	TGTGCCAGCAGTGGCGGGACAGGGGGCAAAGGCGGGGAGCTGTTTTTT
-	TRBJ2-7	TRBV19	-	CASSMARAADRTYEQYF	TGTGCCAGTAGTATGGCCAGGGCGGCCGACCGAACCTACGAGCAGTACTTC
-	TRBJ2-2	TRBV27	TRBD1	CASRAGTGSGGELFF	TGTGCCAGCCGTGCCGGGACAGGGTCCGGCGGGGAGCTGTTTTTT